This paragraph reports one T cell receptor (beta chain). The entry originates in a study of blood T cell repertoires in COVID-19. Study in general: Acute and convalescent COVID-19 samples came from the United States, Italy and Spain.

In the original workflow: Nucleated cell number was recorded as an estimate derived from reference gene primer amplification. Clones were sequenced by immunoSEQ multiplex PCR, and TCRdb holds only the in-frame ones, with some missing. V and J calls and clone size follow that table, whereas D and trimming were derived from the DNA. Of over 150,000 clones listed, 70% to 85% are singletons. Seattle patients were enrolled while actively infected and followed longitudinally. The CDR3 has 13 residues. The V end lost 7 bases, the J end lost 2 bases, and 9 bases lay between the germline ends. Germline-derived CDR1 and CDR2 are ENHRY and SYGVKD.

The rearrangement links TRBV10-3 to TRBJ1-5, with a tentative D call TRBD1 (6 bases). The source material was peripheral blood. The clonotype was recovered from a man in his sixties with COVID-19, enrolled during active disease. For the CDR3, the DNA is TGTGCCATCACGGCAGGGGGCAATCAGCCCCAGCATTTT. Translation gives CAITAGGNQPQHF.